This T cell receptor beta chain was obtained from a study of CD8 T cells in Susac syndrome. As for the study in general: Among sequenced Susac syndrome patients, more than five had active disease and roughly eight were in remission. Findings and caveats of the study: There were over 15 Susac-specific public clones in total CD8+ repertoires and about 5 in CD8+ TEMRA repertoires. TCR sequencing and HLA analysis covered a relatively small number of individuals.

With 1 base removed from V and 1 base from J, the gap between germline ends came to 10 bases. Per the germline V gene, CDR1 is KGHSH and CDR2 is LQKENI. The CDR3 consists of 16 residues. cDNA came from about 0.51 to 1 ug RNA primed by random hexamers. Amplification of TCR beta CDR3 across 54 Vbeta and 13 Jbeta was performed with immunoSEQ multiplex PCR. TCRdb reprocessed the immunoSEQ multiplex PCR reads via MiXCR and lists one record per CDR3 protein. The sample lists over 70,000 distinct CDR3 sequences, roughly 96% occurring once. About this clonotype: Its antigen remains unknown.

The specimen was CD8+ T cells from PBMCs. This TCR was recovered from a human donor with Susac syndrome. The chain recombines TRBV18 with TRBJ2-2, with D uncertain. For the CDR3, the DNA is TGTGCCAGCTCACCACTGTCGGGCCTGAACACCGGGGAGCTGTTTTTT. Protein product: CASSPLSGLNTGELFF.